What follows are 10 T cell receptor beta chains derived from one specimen sequenced in a study of blood T cell repertoires in COVID-19. Libraries were prepared by immunoSEQ multiplex PCR; TCRdb keeps only in-frame clonotypes and omits some of them. The table lists fewer than 250,000 clones, approximately 78% of them singletons. The specimen was peripheral blood. Receptors originate from a woman aged 40 to 50 with acute or convalescent COVID-19.

The chain uses TRBV29-1 and TRBJ2-1, with 14 bases lining up with TRBD2. CDR1 is SQVTM and CDR2 is ANQGSEA in the germline V gene. V was clipped by 7 bases and J by 9 bases; unmatched bases: 17. The CDR3 is 17 amino acids. The CDR3 DNA follows: TGCAGCGCTCGACTAAGGACTAGCGGGGGGCCGGTCATTGAGCAGTTCTTC. This encodes CSARLRTSGGPVIEQFF.

CDR3 DNA sequence: TGCGCCCCCCGGGAGGGCTCCCTCACCTACGAGCAGTACTTC. Translating it yields CAPREGSLTYEQYF. V usage is TRBV10-1 and J usage is TRBJ2-7, with 8 nucleotides matching TRBD2. Germline loops: CDR1 WNHNN, CDR2 SYGVQD (reference sequence). The CDR3 totals 14 residues. Germline trimming cut 11 bases from V and 2 bases from J; bases unmatched to any gene: 11.

This clone has a handful of counts. The chain recombines TRBV9 with TRBJ2-3; TRBD2 matches at 8 bases. Germline assignment: CDR1 SGDLS and CDR2 YYNGEE. The length of the CDR3 is 15 residues. The J segment lost 3 bases and the V segment lost 0 bases, leaving 3 bases of the junction unmatched. The CDR3 bases are TGTGCCAGCAGCGTAGACGGGGGGGCAACAGATACGCAGTATTTT. As protein: CASSVDGGATDTQYF.

In this sample, this clone turned up once. The rearrangement uses TRBV7-9 and TRBJ2-2; no reliable D call. CDR3 length equals 12 residues. The V and J ends lost 3 bases and 6 bases respectively, with 5 bases between them. The germline V gene has CDR1 SEHNR and CDR2 FQNEAQ (reference sequence). The DNA of the CDR3 is TGTGCCAGCAGCTTTAATCCCGGGGAGCTGTTTTTT. Translation: CASSFNPGELFF.

The gene calls are TRBV30 and TRBJ1-3, with D tentatively TRBD1 (6 bases). CDR1 is GTSNPN, CDR2 SVGIG, per germline (reference sequence). V was pared by 4 bases and J by 0 bases, with 13 bases between. This CDR3 has 15 residues. CDR3 residues: CAWTLGGASGNTIYF. In DNA form, the CDR3 reads TGTGCCTGGACTTTGGGGGGGGCCTCTGGAAACACCATATATTTT.

The gene calls are TRBV6-6 and TRBJ1-2; D may be TRBD1 (5 bases). The CDR3 is 13 residues long. CDR1 is MNHNY, CDR2 SVGAGI, per germline (reference sequence). Trimming pared 5 bases from V and 6 bases from J, leaving 13 bases between. The CDR3, as DNA: TGTGCCAGCAGTGATCCAGGGTATCATGGCTACACCTTC. This sequence encodes CASSDPGYHGYTF.

This chain connects TRBV6-5 to TRBJ1-2; D call uncertain. V shed 11 bases and J shed 2 bases, with 12 bases lying between them. CDR1 is MNHEY, CDR2 SVGAGI, per germline. This CDR3 has 12 amino acids. The CDR3 is CACRGGNYGYTF. The DNA of the CDR3 is TGTGCCTGCCGCGGAGGGAACTATGGCTACACCTTC.

The chain links TRBV4-3 to TRBJ1-2; possible D gene TRBD1, 6 bases. CDR1 and CDR2 (germline): LGHNA, YSLEER. V was shortened by 1 base and J by 0 bases, with 15 bases between the two germline ends. The CDR3 consists of 17 residues. The CDR3 nucleotides read TGCGCCAGCAGCCAAGCCGTAGGGGGGGCCGCTAACTATGGCTACACCTTC. Translated: CASSQAVGGAANYGYTF.

The chain joins TRBV20-1 to TRBJ2-3; 7 bases map to TRBD1. CDR3 length: 15 amino acids. V gave up 3 bases and J gave up 5 bases; unmatched junction bases: 11. Germline V gene sequence: CDR1 DFQATT, CDR2 SNEGSKA (reference sequence). The CDR3: CSASGLAGTEDTQYF. CDR3 coding DNA: TGCAGTGCTAGTGGTCTAGCAGGGACAGAAGATACGCAGTATTTT.

The chain is built from TRBV7-2 and TRBJ2-3; D is possibly TRBD1 (6 bases). The V end was cut by 1 base, the J end by 0 bases, with 11 bases between. Germline lookup yields CDR1 SGHTA and CDR2 FQGNSA. The CDR3 is 16 residues long. The CDR3 reads CASSLGGRGSTDTQYF. The CDR3, as DNA: TGTGCCAGCAGCTTAGGTGGCAGGGGAAGCACAGATACGCAGTATTTT. Filled out from reference TRBV7-2 and TRBJ2-3, the complete variable domain reads GAGVSQSPSNKVTEKGKDVELRCDPISGHTALYWYRQSLGQGLEFLIYFQGNSAPDKSGLPSDRFSAERTGGSVSTLTIQRTQQEDSAVYLCASSLGGRGSTDTQYFGPGTRLTVL.